One and the same sample provided the 26 T cell receptor beta chains below, sequenced in a study of STAT5B mutations in CD4+ large granular lymphocyte leukemia. Produced via immunoSEQ multiplex PCR; TCRdb's table is partial and in-frame only. There are some 32,000 clones in the sample; around 85% occur only once, and about 4% lies in the top ten. Sequenced: CD4+ T cells from blood buffy coats. These receptors were collected from a human donor in good health.

The gene calls are TRBV7-9 and TRBJ1-3, with TRBD1 matching over 7 bases. The J segment lost 9 bases and the V segment lost 4 bases, leaving 15 bases of the junction unmatched. This CDR3 has 16 residues. Per germline, CDR1 SEHNR and CDR2 FQNEAQ (reference sequence). CDR3 sequence: CASSSAPGRRGGTIYF. CDR3 sequence (DNA): TGTGCCAGCAGCTCCGCTCCGGGACGCAGGGGGGGCACCATATATTTT.

The V and J genes are TRBV7-9 and TRBJ2-1, with TRBD1 matching 9 bases. Trimming removed 5 bases from V and 8 bases from J; junction bases left unmatched: 10. The CDR3 extends over 15 amino acids. CDR1 and CDR2 (germline): SEHNR, FQNEAQ (reference sequence). CDR3 DNA sequence: TGTGCCAGCAGCCGCCGGGACAGGGTTGTCGATGAGCAGTTCTTC. Its translation: CASSRRDRVVDEQFF.

Worth noting for this clone: The same CDR3 arises from other DNA sequences in this sample as well. This chain links TRBV6-6 with TRBJ2-6; TRBD1 matches at 7 bases. Germline V gene data show CDR1 as MNHNY and CDR2 as SVGAGI (reference sequence). Losses at the gene ends were 2 bases for V and 2 bases for J; bases not matched to a gene: 3. This CDR3 has 16 residues. Here the CDR3 DNA reads TGTGCCAGCAGTTACCGCAGGGGGACTGGGGCCAACGTCCTGACTTTC. The encoded protein is CASSYRRGTGANVLTF.

The rearrangement joins TRBV7-9 to TRBJ1-2, with a weak D call TRBD1 (5 bases). Trimming shortened V by 2 bases and J by 9 bases, and 19 bases separated the two germline ends. Germline V CDR1 and CDR2: SEHNR, FQNEAQ (reference sequence). The CDR3 has 15 amino acids. The CDR3 DNA reads as TGTGCCAGCAGCTTAATGGCGGGGGAGTTGGCGAGCTACACCTTC. Its translation: CASSLMAGELASYTF.

This clone was counted only a few times. The chain is built from TRBV6-6 and TRBJ2-7; TRBD2 might be the D (5 bases). CDR3 length: 14 amino acids. With 2 bases removed from V and 0 bases from J, the gap between germline ends came to 8 bases. Germline CDR1 is MNHNY and CDR2 is SVGAGI (reference sequence). CDR3: CASSYGGYSYEQYF. The CDR3 DNA sequence: TGTGCCAGCAGTTACGGAGGATACTCCTACGAGCAGTACTTC.

This clone has only a few counts. The V and J genes are TRBV6-5 and TRBJ1-2, with 8 positions matching TRBD1. From germline, CDR1 is MNHEY and CDR2 SVGAGI. The CDR3 is made up of 13 amino acids. V gave up 6 bases and J gave up 3 bases; unmatched junction bases: 3. CDR3 in amino acids: CASRSGGDYGYTF. The CDR3 DNA follows: TGTGCCAGCAGGTCAGGGGGCGACTATGGCTACACCTTC.

The chain joins TRBV9 to TRBJ2-3, with D unclear. The CDR3 totals 14 residues. The V gene lost 0 bases and the J gene lost 6 bases, with 11 bases spanning the gap. Per germline, CDR1 SGDLS and CDR2 YYNGEE. The DNA of the CDR3 is TGTGCCAGCAGCGTAGATCGGCTTGCGGATACGCAGTATTTT. It yields the protein CASSVDRLADTQYF.

The chain uses TRBV4-2 and TRBJ1-4, with 8 bases fitting TRBD1. The CDR3 extends over 16 amino acids. The germline V gene encodes CDR1 LGHNA and CDR2 YNFKEQ. V trimming: 0 bases; J trimming: 1 base; junction bases outside the gene matches: 1. CDR3 DNA: TGTGCCAGCAGCCAAGAAGGGACAGGAACTAATGAAAAACTGTTTTTT. Protein sequence: CASSQEGTGTNEKLFF.

The chain combines TRBV5-8 with TRBJ1-5; no clear D. CDR3 length equals 15 residues. From germline, CDR1 is SGHTS and CDR2 YDEGEE. Trimming removed 0 bases at V and 0 bases at J, with 7 bases between. The CDR3 region is CASSLEQNSNQPQHF. CDR3 nucleotide sequence: TGTGCCAGCAGCTTGGAACAGAATAGCAATCAGCCCCAGCATTTT. The entire variable domain, with the rest obtained from reference TRBV5-8 and TRBJ1-5, is as follows: EAGVTQSPTHLIKTRGQQATLRCSPISGHTSVYWYQQALGLGLQFLLWYDEGEERNRGNFPPRFSGRQFPNYSSELNVNALELEDSALYLCASSLEQNSNQPQHFGDGTRLSIL.

The chain combines TRBV30 with TRBJ2-7, with a weak D call TRBD2 (7 bases). The CDR3 loop spans 12 amino acids. Germline lookup yields CDR1 GTSNPN and CDR2 SVGIG (reference sequence). The V gene lost 4 bases and the J gene lost 10 bases, with 17 bases spanning the gap. The CDR3 loop is CAWNLGGADQYF. The CDR3, as DNA: TGTGCCTGGAACCTAGGGGGGGCGGACCAGTACTTC.

CDR3 sequence reads: CASSPAGGGPSYGYTF. The CDR3 coding sequence is TGTGCCAGCAGTCCCGCGGGCGGGGGGCCGAGCTATGGCTACACCTTC. V gene TRBV28 combines with J gene TRBJ1-2; D perhaps matches TRBD1 (6 bases). Trimming removed 5 bases from V and 4 bases from J, with 20 bases in between. Germline V gives CDR1 MDHEN, CDR2 SYDVKM. The CDR3 sequence is 16 residues long.

The count of this clone is one. The chain joins TRBV27 to TRBJ2-5, with D uncertain. Trimming stripped 5 bases from V and 2 bases from J, with 9 bases between. The CDR3 length is 13 residues. Germline CDR1 reads MNHEY; CDR2 reads SMNVEV (reference sequence). The CDR3 spells CASSPRVQETQYF. DNA for the CDR3: TGTGCCAGCAGTCCCCGGGTTCAAGAGACCCAGTACTTC.

The chain is built from TRBV7-8 and TRBJ1-5, with D perhaps TRBD1 (5 bases). Germline lookup yields CDR1 SGHVS and CDR2 FQNEAQ. V dropped 3 bases and J dropped 2 bases, with 20 bases sitting between them. The CDR3 consists of 18 residues. The CDR3 coding sequence is TGTGCCAGCAGCTTGGGCAGGGAATATCGTTTGGGCAATCAGCCCCAGCATTTT. Translated, it gives CASSLGREYRLGNQPQHF.

The V and J genes are TRBV28 and TRBJ2-2; possibly TRBD1 for D (6 bases). Germline V gene sequence: CDR1 MDHEN, CDR2 SYDVKM. Trimming cost V 3 bases and J 4 bases, with 9 bases left between them. This CDR3 has 14 amino acids. CDR3 DNA: TGTGCCAGCAGTTTGTACAGGGCCACCGGGGAGCTGTTTTTT. This sequence encodes CASSLYRATGELFF. Drawing the rest from reference TRBV28 and TRBJ2-2, the complete variable domain is DVKVTQSSRYLVKRTGEKVFLECVQDMDHENMFWYRQDPGLGLRLIYFSYDVKMKEKGDIPEGYSVSREKKERFSLILESASTNQTSMYLCASSLYRATGELFFGEGSRLTVL.

The count of this clone is one. J is TRBJ2-2 and V is TRBV9; 8 nucleotides agree with TRBD1. Germline V gene sequence: CDR1 SGDLS, CDR2 YYNGEE. This CDR3 is built from 18 residues. V lost 2 bases and J lost 4; bases outside the gene matches: 13. CDR3 DNA sequence: TGTGCCAGCAGCGTTTCCGGGACAGGACCCCGAAGCACCGGGGAGCTGTTTTTT. Its translation is CASSVSGTGPRSTGELFF.

The J gene is TRBJ1-1, the V gene TRBV7-2; a weak D match, TRBD1 (6 bases). CDR1 and CDR2 (germline): SGHTA, FQGNSA. The CDR3 covers 14 residues. V lost 3 bases and J lost 3, with 11 bases in between. In nucleotides, the CDR3 is TGTGCCAGCAGCTTTCGACAGGAGTACACTGAAGCTTTCTTT. Translation gives CASSFRQEYTEAFF.

This chain joins TRBV30 and TRBJ2-1; no definite D call. Germline-derived CDR1 and CDR2 are GTSNPN and SVGIG (reference sequence). V was pared by 2 bases and J by 6 bases, with 5 bases between. The CDR3 sequence is 11 residues long. The CDR3 DNA reads as TGTGCCTGGAGTCGCGGCAATGAGCAGTTCTTC. Translated, it gives CAWSRGNEQFF.

The J gene is TRBJ2-1, the V gene TRBV10-2; D uncertain. The length of the CDR3 is 15 residues. In germline, CDR1 is WSHSY, CDR2 SAAADI. V was pared by 7 bases and J by 2 bases, with 15 bases between. CDR3 sequence reads: CASNDGYRAYNEQFF. CDR3 in DNA: TGCGCCAGCAATGACGGGTATCGTGCCTACAATGAGCAGTTCTTC.

This rearrangement joins TRBV6-5 to TRBJ2-3; D is perhaps TRBD1 (6 bases). CDR3 length equals 13 residues. With 6 bases removed from V and 5 bases from J, the gap between germline ends came to 12 bases. Germline values: CDR1 MNHEY, CDR2 SVGAGI. CDR3 loop: CASSLQQGDTQYF. In DNA form, the CDR3 reads TGTGCCAGCAGCCTTCAACAGGGAGATACGCAGTATTTT.

Concerning this clone itself: Germline is not matched at one junction end, which may reflect a read error. Other DNA sequences from this sample encode an identical CDR3 as well. The chain has TRBV7-9 and TRBJ1-1; D gene uncertain. The CDR3 is made up of 16 amino acids. Germline V CDR1 and CDR2: SEHNR, FQNEAQ (reference sequence). CDR3 protein: CASSWREWEGNTEAFF. The CDR3 DNA reads TGTGCCAGCAGCTGGCGGGAGTGGGAAGGGAACACTGAAGCTTTCTTC.

This rearrangement joins TRBV30 to TRBJ2-5; 10 bases map to TRBD2. CDR1 and CDR2 from the germline V gene are GTSNPN and SVGIG (reference sequence). The CDR3 spans 15 residues. The V segment lost 2 bases and the J segment 2 bases; nucleotides outside the gene matches: 5. CDR3 nucleotides: TGTGCCTGGAGTTTTGGGACTAGCGCTCAAGAGACCCAGTACTTC. Translated, it gives CAWSFGTSAQETQYF.

The chain links TRBV27 to TRBJ2-4; TRBD2 matches 7 bases. This CDR3 has 17 amino acids. The germline V gene has CDR1 MNHEY and CDR2 SMNVEV (reference sequence). Trimming removed 4 bases from V and 1 base from J; junction bases left unmatched: 10. This CDR3 is CASSSTAGSTAKNIQYF. The CDR3 DNA reads as TGTGCCAGCAGTTCGACAGCGGGGTCAACGGCCAAAAACATTCAGTACTTC.

The chain employs TRBV21-1 and TRBJ2-3; whether TRBD2, the table's D call, matches the DNA was not checked. TRBV21-1 constitutes a pseudogene. This CDR3 contains 15 residues. CDR3 bases: TGTGCCAGCAGGCAGGCGGGCCCTAGCACAGATACGCAGTATTTT. Translated, it gives CASRQAGPSTDTQYF.

V and J are TRBV15 and TRBJ2-1; TRBD1 matches at 10 bases. Trimming cost V 0 bases and J 3 bases; bases outside gene matches: 5. The CDR3 is made up of 17 amino acids. CDR1 and CDR2 (germline): LNHNV, YYDKDF (reference sequence). CDR3 loop: CATSREPGTGVYNEQFF. The CDR3 DNA sequence: TGTGCCACCAGCAGAGAACCCGGGACAGGGGTCTACAATGAGCAGTTCTTC.

This chain uses TRBV7-9 with TRBJ1-6; 7 bases are a match to TRBD1. Germline loops: CDR1 SEHNR, CDR2 FQNEAQ (reference sequence). J lost 5 bases, V lost 2 bases, and 3 bases had no gene match. The CDR3 is 15 residues long. In DNA form, the CDR3 reads TGTGCCAGCAGCTTACAAGGGACAGATAATTCACCCCTCCACTTT. Translation: CASSLQGTDNSPLHF.

V and J are TRBV28 and TRBJ1-3; 7 bases fit TRBD1. Germline loops: CDR1 MDHEN, CDR2 SYDVKM. The CDR3 covers 15 residues. The ends lost 6 bases at V and 4 bases at J; junction bases unmatched: 9. CDR3 residues: CASRFGTAAGNTIYF. The CDR3 DNA reads as TGTGCCAGCAGATTTGGGACAGCGGCAGGAAACACCATATATTTT. Based on the CDR3 plus reference TRBV28 and TRBJ1-3, the full variable domain is DVKVTQSSRYLVKRTGEKVFLECVQDMDHENMFWYRQDPGLGLRLIYFSYDVKMKEKGDIPEGYSVSREKKERFSLILESASTNQTSMYLCASRFGTAAGNTIYFGEGSWLTVV.